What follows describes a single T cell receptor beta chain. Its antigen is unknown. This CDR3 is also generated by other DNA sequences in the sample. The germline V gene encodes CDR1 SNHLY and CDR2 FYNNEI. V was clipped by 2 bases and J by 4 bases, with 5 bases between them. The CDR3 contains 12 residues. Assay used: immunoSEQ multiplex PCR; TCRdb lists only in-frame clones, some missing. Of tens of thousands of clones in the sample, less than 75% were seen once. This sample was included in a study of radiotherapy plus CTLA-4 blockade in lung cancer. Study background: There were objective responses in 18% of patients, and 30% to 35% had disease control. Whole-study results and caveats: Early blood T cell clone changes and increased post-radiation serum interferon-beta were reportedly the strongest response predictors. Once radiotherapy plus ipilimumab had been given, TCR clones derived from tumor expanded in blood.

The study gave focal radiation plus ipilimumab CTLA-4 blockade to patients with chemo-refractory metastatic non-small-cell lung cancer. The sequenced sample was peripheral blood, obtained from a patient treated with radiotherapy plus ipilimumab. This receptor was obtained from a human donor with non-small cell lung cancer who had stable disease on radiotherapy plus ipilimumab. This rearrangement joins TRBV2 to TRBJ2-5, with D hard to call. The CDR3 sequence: CASSELGETQYF. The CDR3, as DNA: TGTGCCAGCAGTGAACTGGGAGAGACCCAGTACTTC. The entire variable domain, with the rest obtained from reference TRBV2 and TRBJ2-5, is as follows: EPEVTQTPSHQVTQMGQEVILRCVPISNHLYFYWYRQILGQKVEFLVSFYNNEISEKSEIFDDQFSVERPDGSNFTLKIRSTKLEDSAMYFCASSELGETQYFGPGTRLLVL.